The present T cell receptor beta chain was sequenced within a study of Graves' ophthalmopathy and Graves' hyperthyroidism. Study details: Samples of peripheral blood were obtained at initial diagnosis, prior to treatment of any kind.

No donor had other autoimmune disease, uncontrolled infection, pregnancy or lactation. As diagnostic evidence, clinical symptoms, serum thyroxine, TRAb, thyroid ultrasound and orbital computed tomography were relied upon. The PBMCs were taken from under 12 ml of fresh peripheral blood. TCR beta CDR3 regions were amplified from RNA transcripts. In the first round, RT-PCR was carried out with HTBI primers, and a multiplex PCR formed the second round. One entry per CDR3 protein, called by TCRdb with MiXCR from the multiplex PCR reads. Of 350,000 or so distinct CDR3 sequences in the sample, 17% were seen once. Looked up from germline, CDR1 is PRHDT and CDR2 is FYEKMQ (reference sequence). V was cut by 8 bases and J by 3 bases, with 14 bases left in between. The CDR3 covers 14 residues. Ten or more counts support this clonotype.

The chain couples TRBV13 to TRBJ1-3, with unresolved D. Sequenced: peripheral blood. This receptor was obtained from an adult man with Graves' ophthalmopathy. CDR3 sequence reads: CASGRGGVGNTIYF. For the CDR3, the DNA is TGTGCCAGCGGGCGGGGAGGAGTTGGAAACACCATATATTTT.